These T cell receptor beta chains were read from a single sample in a study of vaccination effects on CD4 cells after COVID-19. The antigens for these receptors are not known. Sequencing used immunoSEQ multiplex PCR; TCRdb keeps in-frame clones, though not all of them. The sample yields about 24,000 clones, around four fifths seen once. This sample comprised CD4+ T cells from PBMCs cultured with SARS-CoV-2 spike peptides, obtained after COVID-19 vaccination. These receptors came from a human donor who received a COVID-19 vaccine. CDR3s include the opening cysteine and the closing phenylalanine or tryptophan. The D gene is left open where the match is weak. The size entry is marked missing in some rows and otherwise reads once, few, many or a size class.

cdr3_aa cdr3_nt d_call v_call clone_size j_call
CASSEQGKAFF TGTGCCAGCAGCGAACAAGGGAAAGCTTTCTTT NA TRBV2 few TRBJ1-1
CASSRQGSDYGYTF TGTGCCAGCAGCAGACAGGGCTCCGACTATGGCTACACCTTC TRBD1 TRBV3-1/TRBV3-2 NA TRBJ1-2
CASSLRGGDTQYF TGTGCCAGCAGCTTGAGAGGGGGAGATACGCAGTATTTT NA TRBV5-5 NA TRBJ2-3
CASSDHGTSPGGYTF TGTGCCAGCAGTGACCACGGGACTTCACCCGGGGGCTACACCTTC NA TRBV6-4 NA TRBJ1-2
CASSLAGFTEAFF TGCGCCAGCAGCTTGGCCGGGTTTACTGAAGCTTTCTTT NA TRBV5-1 NA TRBJ1-1
CASPAAVREEAFF TGTGCCAGCCCCGCGGCAGTTAGAGAGGAAGCTTTCTTT NA TRBV6-5 NA TRBJ1-1
CASSLLTASYEQYF TGCGCCAGCAGCTTGTTAACAGCCTCCTACGAGCAGTACTTC NA TRBV5-1 NA TRBJ2-7
CASALGGVAYEQYF TGTGCCAGTGCCCTTGGCGGGGTGGCCTACGAGCAGTACTTC NA TRBV19 medium-sized TRBJ2-7
CAISGKGGVRETQYF TGTGCCATCAGCGGGAAAGGGGGGGTACGAGAGACCCAGTACTTC NA TRBV10-3 few TRBJ2-5
CASSTTGRGQDEQYF TGCGCCAGCAGCACAACGGGGAGGGGGCAGGACGAGCAGTACTTC NA TRBV5-1 NA TRBJ2-7
CAAGLSNF TGTGCTGCGGGACTCTCGAACTTC NA TRBV19 once TRBJ2-5
CASSFISQPQHF TGTGCCAGCAGTTTTATTTCTCAGCCCCAGCATTTT NA TRBV12-3/TRBV12-4 NA TRBJ1-5
CASTPTGLSEAFF TGTGCCAGTACCCCGACAGGTTTAAGTGAAGCTTTCTTT NA TRBV19 NA TRBJ1-1
CASRRDRGTGELFF TGTGCCAGCAGGAGGGACAGGGGCACCGGGGAGCTGTTTTTT TRBD1 TRBV6-5 NA TRBJ2-2
CASADNTEAFF TGCGCCAGCGCAGACAACACTGAAGCTTTCTTT NA TRBV10-2 NA TRBJ1-1
CASTSDEEGTEAFF TGCGCCAGCACCTCTGATGAGGAGGGCACTGAAGCTTTCTTT NA TRBV5-1 NA TRBJ1-1
CASSLNREQETQYF TGTGCCAGCAGCTTGAACAGGGAGCAAGAGACCCAGTACTTC NA TRBV5-4 NA TRBJ2-5
CASSEEVGSHEQYF TGTGCCAGCAGTGAAGAGGTGGGCTCCCACGAGCAGTACTTC NA TRBV2 NA TRBJ2-7
CASTNGWDRTNYGYTF TGCGCCAGCACCAATGGGTGGGACAGGACTAACTATGGCTACACCTTC TRBD1 TRBV5-1 NA TRBJ1-2
CASSQSIREGQPQHF TGCGCCAGCAGCCAATCAATCCGGGAAGGGCAGCCCCAGCATTTT NA TRBV4-1 once TRBJ1-5
CAWSGGPAFDRDGYGYTF TGTGCCTGGAGTGGGGGTCCCGCTTTTGACAGGGACGGATATGGCTACACCTTC TRBD1 TRBV30 once TRBJ1-2
CAIGHTGPTEGAFF TGTGCCATCGGCCATACGGGACCGACCGAAGGGGCTTTCTTT NA TRBV10-3 NA TRBJ1-1
CASGRGSVETQYF TGTGCCAGCGGTCGGGGGTCAGTGGAGACCCAGTACTTC NA TRBV2 NA TRBJ2-5
CASSFRLGDGNYGYTF TGTGCCAGCAGCTTCCGGCTAGGGGACGGAAACTATGGCTACACCTTC NA TRBV7-9 NA TRBJ1-2
CASSPAGGTEAFF TGTGCCAGCAGCCCGGCAGGGGGCACTGAAGCTTTCTTT TRBD1 TRBV3-1/TRBV3-2 NA TRBJ1-1
CASSYQTGGEGNTIYF TGTGCCAGCAGTTACCAAACAGGGGGGGAAGGAAACACCATATATTTT TRBD1 TRBV6-5 NA TRBJ1-3
CASTEGVDRGGGYTF TGTGCCAGCACCGAAGGGGTCGACAGGGGCGGTGGCTACACCTTC TRBD1 TRBV27 NA TRBJ1-2
CAWRDISQGSGNTIYF TGTGCCTGGAGGGACATATCACAGGGCTCTGGAAACACCATATATTTT NA TRBV30 NA TRBJ1-3
CASSEASTGWLRETQYF TGTGCCAGCAGTGAAGCGTCCACAGGGTGGCTCAGGGAGACCCAGTACTTC NA TRBV6-1 NA TRBJ2-5
CASSQEVGANVLTF TGTGCCAGCAGCCAAGAAGTTGGGGCCAACGTCCTGACTTTC NA TRBV3-1/TRBV3-2 NA TRBJ2-6
CASSPRDRLGGELFF TGTGCCAGCAGCCCCCGGGACAGATTGGGCGGGGAGCTGTTTTTT TRBD1 TRBV3-1/TRBV3-2 NA TRBJ2-2
CASSQSVNYGYTF TGTGCCAGCAGCCAGTCCGTGAACTATGGCTACACCTTC NA TRBV3-1/TRBV3-2 NA TRBJ1-2
CASSQERGTSSLNEQFF TGTGCCAGCAGCCAAGAAAGGGGGACTAGCTCCCTCAATGAGCAGTTCTTC TRBD2 TRBV14 NA TRBJ2-1
CASSFTGGYEQYF TGTGCCAGCAGTTTTACAGGGGGCTACGAGCAGTACTTC TRBD1 TRBV11-2 once TRBJ2-7
CAIRGDVNNEKLFF TGTGCCATCAGGGGGGACGTGAATAATGAAAAACTGTTTTTT NA TRBV10-3 once TRBJ1-4
CASSPGGGGALSYNEQFF TGTGCCAGCAGCCCGGGAGGCGGGGGGGCTCTCTCCTACAATGAGCAGTTCTTC TRBD2 TRBV7-9 NA TRBJ2-1
CASSSGTGNQPQHF TGTGCCAGCAGCTCTGGGACTGGAAATCAGCCCCAGCATTTT NA TRBV7-9 NA TRBJ1-5
CASSQGWTGSTGNTIYF TGTGCCAGCAGCCAAGGGTGGACAGGGTCTACTGGAAACACCATATATTTT TRBD1 TRBV3-1/TRBV3-2 few TRBJ1-3
CASSVGGIGELFF TGTGCCAGCAGCGTAGGGGGCATCGGGGAGCTGTTTTTT NA TRBV9 NA TRBJ2-2
CASSLGRTGGEKLFF TGTGCCAGCAGCTTAGGGCGGACGGGCGGCGAAAAACTGTTTTTT NA TRBV7-9 NA TRBJ1-4